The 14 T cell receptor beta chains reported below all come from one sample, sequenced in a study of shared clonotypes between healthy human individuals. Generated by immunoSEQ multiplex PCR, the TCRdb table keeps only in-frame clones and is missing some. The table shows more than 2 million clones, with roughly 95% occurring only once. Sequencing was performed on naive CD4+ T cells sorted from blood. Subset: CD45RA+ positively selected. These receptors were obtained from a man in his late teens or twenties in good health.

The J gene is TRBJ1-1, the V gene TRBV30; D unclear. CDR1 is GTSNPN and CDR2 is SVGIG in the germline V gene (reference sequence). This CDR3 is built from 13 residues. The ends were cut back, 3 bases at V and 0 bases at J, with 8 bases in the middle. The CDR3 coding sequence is TGTGCCTGGAGCCGGTTCTTGAACACTGAAGCTTTCTTT. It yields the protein CAWSRFLNTEAFF.

The CDR3 loop is CAISESTTGVKTQYF. The DNA of the CDR3 is TGTGCCATCAGTGAGTCAACGACAGGGGTGAAGACCCAGTACTTC. V gene TRBV10-3 combines with J gene TRBJ2-5; 8 nucleotides line up with TRBD1. V lost 0 bases, J lost 6 bases, and 6 bases stayed unmatched. CDR3 length equals 15 residues. Germline CDR1 reads ENHRY; CDR2 reads SYGVKD.

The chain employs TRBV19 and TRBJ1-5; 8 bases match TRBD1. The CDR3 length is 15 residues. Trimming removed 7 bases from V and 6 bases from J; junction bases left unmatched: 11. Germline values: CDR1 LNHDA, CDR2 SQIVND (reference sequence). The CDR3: CASTLGAGGIQPQHF. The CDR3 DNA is TGTGCCAGTACCCTAGGGGCAGGGGGCATTCAGCCCCAGCATTTT.

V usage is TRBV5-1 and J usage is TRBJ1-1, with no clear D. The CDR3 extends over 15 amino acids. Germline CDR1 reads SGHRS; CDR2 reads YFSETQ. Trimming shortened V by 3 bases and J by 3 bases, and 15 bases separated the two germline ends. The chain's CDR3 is CASSSRLVRDTEAFF. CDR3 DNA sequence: TGCGCCAGCAGCTCCCGATTAGTTCGGGACACTGAAGCTTTCTTT.

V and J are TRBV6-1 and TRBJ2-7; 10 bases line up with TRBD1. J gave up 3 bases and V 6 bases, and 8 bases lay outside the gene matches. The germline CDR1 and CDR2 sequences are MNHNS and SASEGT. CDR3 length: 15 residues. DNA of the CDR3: TGTGCCAGCAGGGGACAGGGGCTTCTATACTACGAGCAGTACTTC. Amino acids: CASRGQGLLYYEQYF.

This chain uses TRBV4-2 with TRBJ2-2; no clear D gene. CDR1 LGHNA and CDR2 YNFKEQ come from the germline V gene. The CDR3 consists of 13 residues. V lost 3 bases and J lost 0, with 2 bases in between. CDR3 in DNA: TGTGCCAGCAGCCATCCGAACACCGGGGAGCTGTTTTTT. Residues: CASSHPNTGELFF.

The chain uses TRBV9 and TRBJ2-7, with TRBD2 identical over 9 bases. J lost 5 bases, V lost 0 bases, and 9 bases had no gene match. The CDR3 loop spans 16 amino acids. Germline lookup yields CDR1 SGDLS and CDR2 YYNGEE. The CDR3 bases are TGTGCCAGCAGCGTAGGAAGGCTAGCGGGGTCGGACGAGCAGTACTTC. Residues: CASSVGRLAGSDEQYF.

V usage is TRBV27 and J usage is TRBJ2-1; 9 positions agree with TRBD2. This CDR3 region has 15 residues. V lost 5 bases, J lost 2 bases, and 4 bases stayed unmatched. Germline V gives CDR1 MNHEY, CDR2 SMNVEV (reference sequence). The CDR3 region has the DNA TGTGCCAGCAGTCTGGGACTAGCAGCCTACAATGAGCAGTTCTTC. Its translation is CASSLGLAAYNEQFF.

CDR3 nucleotide sequence: TGCGCCAGCAGTGCCGGGACAGGTATGAACACTGAAGCTTTCTTT. It translates to CASSAGTGMNTEAFF. The chain links TRBV10-1 to TRBJ1-1; the match to TRBD1 covers 8 bases. The CDR3 extends over 15 amino acids. The junction had 4 bases not matched to a gene; V was cut back by 4 bases and J by 0 bases. Germline V CDR1 and CDR2: WNHNN, SYGVQD (reference sequence).

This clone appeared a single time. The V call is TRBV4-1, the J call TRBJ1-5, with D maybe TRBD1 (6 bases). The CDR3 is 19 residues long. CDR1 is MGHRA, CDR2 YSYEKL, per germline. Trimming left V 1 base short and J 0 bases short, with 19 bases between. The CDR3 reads CASSQGFTGTTYSNQPQHF. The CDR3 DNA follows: TGCGCCAGCAGCCAAGGTTTTACCGGGACAACTTATAGCAATCAGCCCCAGCATTTT.

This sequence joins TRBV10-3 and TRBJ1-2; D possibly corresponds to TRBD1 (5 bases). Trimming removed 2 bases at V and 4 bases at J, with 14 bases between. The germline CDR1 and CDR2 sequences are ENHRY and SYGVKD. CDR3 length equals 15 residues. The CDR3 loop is CAISEMGGQLYGYTF. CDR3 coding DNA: TGTGCCATCAGTGAGATGGGCGGACAACTCTATGGCTACACCTTC.

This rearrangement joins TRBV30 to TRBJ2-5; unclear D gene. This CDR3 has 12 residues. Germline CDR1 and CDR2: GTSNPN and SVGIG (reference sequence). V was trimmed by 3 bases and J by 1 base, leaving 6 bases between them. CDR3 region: CAWRASQETQYF. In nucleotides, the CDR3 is TGTGCCTGGAGGGCCTCCCAAGAGACCCAGTACTTC.

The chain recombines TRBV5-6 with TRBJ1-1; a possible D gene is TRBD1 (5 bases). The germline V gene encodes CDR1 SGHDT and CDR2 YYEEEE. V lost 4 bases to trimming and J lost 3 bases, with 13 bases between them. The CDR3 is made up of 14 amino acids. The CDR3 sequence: CASSTDNRYTEAFF. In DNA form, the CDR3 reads TGTGCCAGCAGCACTGATAACAGGTACACTGAAGCTTTCTTT.

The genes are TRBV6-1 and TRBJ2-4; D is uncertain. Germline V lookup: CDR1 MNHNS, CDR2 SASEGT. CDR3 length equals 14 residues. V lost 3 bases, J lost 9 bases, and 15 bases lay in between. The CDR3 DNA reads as TGTGCCAGCAGTGATGGGGAAGGGTTTGGCATTCAGTACTTC. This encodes CASSDGEGFGIQYF.